This T cell receptor (beta chain) comes out of a study of T cell responses to AZD1222 COVID-19 vaccine. The CDR3 length is 13 residues. The germline V gene encodes CDR1 LNHNV and CDR2 YYDKDF (reference sequence). Deletions cut 6 bases from V and 8 bases from J, with 16 bases between. Produced via immunoSEQ multiplex PCR; TCRdb's table is partial and in-frame only. The sample consists of about 78,000 clones, roughly 87% of them appearing once. The source of this sequence is an adult in good health. J is TRBJ1-1 and V is TRBV15; D gene unclear. This specimen consisted of peripheral blood, obtained on day 0 of MenACWY control vaccination. The CDR3 DNA is TGTGCCACCAGTTCAGGACGCAGTCTGGAAGCTTTCTTT. Amino acid sequence: CATSSGRSLEAFF. Based on the CDR3 plus reference TRBV15 and TRBJ1-1, the full variable domain is DAMVIQNPRYQVTQFGKPVTLSCSQTLNHNVMYWYQQKSSQAPKLLFHYYDKDFNNEADTPDNFQSRRPNTSFCFLDIRSPGLGDTAMYLCATSSGRSLEAFFGQGTRLTVV.